The next 2 T cell receptor beta chains were all read from a single sample in a study of T cell responses to AZD1222 COVID-19 vaccine. The table came from immunoSEQ multiplex PCR; TCRdb's copy has only in-frame clones and leaves some out. The sample holds some 100,000 clones, about 83% seen once. Sequences were derived from peripheral blood, sampled on day 0 of AZD1222 vaccination. The source of these receptors is an adult in good health.

The V and J genes are TRBV28 and TRBJ1-2; D is ambiguous. The V gene's germline CDR1 is MDHEN and CDR2 SYDVKM. Trimming cost V 6 bases and J 4 bases, with 9 bases left between them. The CDR3 is 12 amino acids. CDR3 protein: CASSTGPYGYTF. CDR3 sequence (DNA): TGTGCCAGCAGCACCGGACCCTATGGCTACACCTTC.

This chain links TRBV5-1 with TRBJ1-1; 7 bases fit TRBD1. The V segment lost 4 bases and the J segment 6 bases; nucleotides outside the gene matches: 12. CDR3 length: 15 residues. CDR1 and CDR2 (germline): SGHRS, YFSETQ. This CDR3 reads CASSPWRVGGAEAFF. CDR3 nucleotide sequence: TGCGCCAGCAGCCCATGGCGCGTAGGGGGCGCTGAAGCTTTCTTT. Filled out from reference TRBV5-1 and TRBJ1-1, the complete variable domain reads KAGVTQTPRYLIKTRGQQVTLSCSPISGHRSVSWYQQTPGQGLQFLFEYFSETQRNKGNFPGRFSGRQFSNSRSEMNVSTLELGDSALYLCASSPWRVGGAEAFFGQGTRLTVV.